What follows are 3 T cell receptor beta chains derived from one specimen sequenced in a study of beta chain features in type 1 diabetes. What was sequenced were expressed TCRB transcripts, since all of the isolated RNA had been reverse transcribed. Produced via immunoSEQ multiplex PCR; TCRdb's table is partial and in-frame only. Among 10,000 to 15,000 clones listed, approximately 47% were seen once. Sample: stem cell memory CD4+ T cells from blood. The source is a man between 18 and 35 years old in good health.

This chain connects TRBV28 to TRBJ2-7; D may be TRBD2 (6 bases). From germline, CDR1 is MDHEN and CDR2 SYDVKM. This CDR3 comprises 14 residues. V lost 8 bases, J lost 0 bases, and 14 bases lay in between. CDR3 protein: CASASGTASYEQYF. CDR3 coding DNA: TGTGCCAGCGCGTCCGGGACTGCCTCCTACGAGCAGTACTTC.

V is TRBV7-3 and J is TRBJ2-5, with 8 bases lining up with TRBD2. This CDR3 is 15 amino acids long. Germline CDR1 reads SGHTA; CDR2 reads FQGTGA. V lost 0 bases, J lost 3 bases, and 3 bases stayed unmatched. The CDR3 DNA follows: TGTGCCAGCAGCTTAACTAGCGGGGTGGAAGAGACCCAGTACTTC. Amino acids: CASSLTSGVEETQYF.

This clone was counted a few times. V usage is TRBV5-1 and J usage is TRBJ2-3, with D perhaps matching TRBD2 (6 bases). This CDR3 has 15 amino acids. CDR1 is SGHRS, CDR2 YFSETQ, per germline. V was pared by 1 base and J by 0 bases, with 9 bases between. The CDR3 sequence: CASSLTGESTDTQYF. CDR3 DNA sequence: TGCGCCAGCAGCTTGACGGGGGAGAGCACAGATACGCAGTATTTT.